The clone carrying this TCR beta chain was seen a handful of times. Its target is unknown. TCRdb analysed the reads with MiXCR anew, one entry per CDR3 protein. The sample has approximately 730,000 distinct CDR3 sequences, just under 30% seen once. This specimen belongs to a study of T cell repertoires in cytomegalovirus infection. Looking at the study overall: Public TCR beta signatures were indicative of both CMV infection and a matching HLA type. The study's findings and limits: Individuals carrying CMV plus the relevant HLA were identified by cumulative frequency of public TCR beta families. CMV-specific HLA-C-restricted TCR beta clonotypes dominated the ex vivo response.

V lost 1 base to trimming and J lost 6 bases, with 13 bases between them. The CDR3 length is 15 residues. Germline values: CDR1 LNHDA, CDR2 SQIVND (reference sequence). The material sequenced was cultured CD8+ T cells from PBMCs, taken from culture after CMV antigen stimulation. The chain carries TRBV19 and TRBJ2-1; D is tentatively TRBD1 or TRBD2 (5 bases each). The receptor was derived from a human donor in good health (CMV status not recorded). Some clones in this sample may be carry-over from other donors' samples. CDR3 residues: CASSIVGTSLNEQFF. In DNA, the CDR3 is TGTGCCAGTAGTATAGTAGGGACCTCCCTCAATGAGCAGTTCTTC. Combining the CDR3 with reference TRBV19 and TRBJ2-1 gives the whole variable domain DGGITQSPKYLFRKEGQNVTLSCEQNLNHDAMYWYRQDPGQGLRLIYYSQIVNDFQKGDIAEGYSVSREKKESFPLTVTSAQKNPTAFYLCASSIVGTSLNEQFFGPGTRLTVL.